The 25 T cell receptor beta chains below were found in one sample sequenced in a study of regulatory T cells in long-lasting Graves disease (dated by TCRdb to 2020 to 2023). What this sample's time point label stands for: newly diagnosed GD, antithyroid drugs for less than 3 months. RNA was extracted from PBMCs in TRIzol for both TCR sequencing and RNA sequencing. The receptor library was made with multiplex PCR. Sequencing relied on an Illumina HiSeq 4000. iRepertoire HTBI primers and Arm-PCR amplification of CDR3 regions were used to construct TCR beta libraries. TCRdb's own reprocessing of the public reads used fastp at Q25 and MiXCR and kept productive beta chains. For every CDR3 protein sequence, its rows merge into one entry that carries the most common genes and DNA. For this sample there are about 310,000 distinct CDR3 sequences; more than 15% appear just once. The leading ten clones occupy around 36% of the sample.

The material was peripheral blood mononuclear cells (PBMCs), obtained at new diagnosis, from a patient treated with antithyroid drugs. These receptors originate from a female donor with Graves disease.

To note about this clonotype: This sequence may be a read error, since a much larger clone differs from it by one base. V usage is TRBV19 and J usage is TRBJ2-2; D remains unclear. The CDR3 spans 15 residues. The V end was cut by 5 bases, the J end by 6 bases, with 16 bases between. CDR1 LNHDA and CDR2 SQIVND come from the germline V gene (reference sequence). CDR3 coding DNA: TGTGCCAGTAGTCCAAAGTTCCGAAACGCCGGGGAGCTGTTTTTT. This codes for CASSPKFRNAGELFF.

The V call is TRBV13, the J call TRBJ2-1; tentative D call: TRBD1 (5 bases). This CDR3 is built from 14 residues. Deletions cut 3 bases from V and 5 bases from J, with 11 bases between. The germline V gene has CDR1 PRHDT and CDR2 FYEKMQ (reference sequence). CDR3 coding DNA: TGTGCCAGCAGCTTGTCGGTGGACAACAATGAGCAGTTCTTC. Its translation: CASSLSVDNNEQFF.

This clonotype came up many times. DNA of the CDR3: TGCGCCAGCAGCTTGGGGTCACACCTGAATACGCAGTATTTT. This encodes CASSLGSHLNTQYF. This chain links TRBV5-1 with TRBJ2-3; D ambiguous. The V end was cut by 0 bases, the J end by 7 bases, with 12 bases between. There are 14 residues in the CDR3. Germline V gives CDR1 SGHRS, CDR2 YFSETQ. Supplemented by reference TRBV5-1 and TRBJ2-3, the full variable domain reads KAGVTQTPRYLIKTRGQQVTLSCSPISGHRSVSWYQQTPGQGLQFLFEYFSETQRNKGNFPGRFSGRQFSNSRSEMNVSTLELGDSALYLCASSLGSHLNTQYFGPGTRLTVL.

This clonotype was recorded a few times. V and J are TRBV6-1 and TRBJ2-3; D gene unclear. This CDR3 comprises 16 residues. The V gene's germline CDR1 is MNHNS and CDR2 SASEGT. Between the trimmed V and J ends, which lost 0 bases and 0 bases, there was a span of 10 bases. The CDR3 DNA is TGTGCCAGCAGTGAAGCCCGCCTATCTAGCACAGATACGCAGTATTTT. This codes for CASSEARLSSTDTQYF.

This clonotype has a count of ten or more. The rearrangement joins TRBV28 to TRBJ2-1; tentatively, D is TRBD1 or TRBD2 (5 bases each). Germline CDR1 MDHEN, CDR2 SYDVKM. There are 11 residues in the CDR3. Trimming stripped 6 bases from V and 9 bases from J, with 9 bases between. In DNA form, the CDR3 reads TGTGCCAGCAGCCGGGACCGTGAGCAGTTCTTC. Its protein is CASSRDREQFF.

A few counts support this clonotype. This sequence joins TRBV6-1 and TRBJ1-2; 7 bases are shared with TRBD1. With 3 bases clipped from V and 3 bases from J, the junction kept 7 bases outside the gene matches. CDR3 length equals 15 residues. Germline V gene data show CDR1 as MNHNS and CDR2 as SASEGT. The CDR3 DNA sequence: TGTGCCAGCAGTGAGGGGACAGTTTCTGACTATGGCTACACCTTC. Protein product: CASSEGTVSDYGYTF.

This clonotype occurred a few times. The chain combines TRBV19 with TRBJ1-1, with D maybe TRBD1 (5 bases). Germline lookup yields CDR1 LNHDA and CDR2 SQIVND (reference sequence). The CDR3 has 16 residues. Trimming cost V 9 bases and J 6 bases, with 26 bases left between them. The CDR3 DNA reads TGTGCCAGCCATCCTCCAGGTTGGGGCCCCCACTCTGAAGCTTTCTTT. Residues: CASHPPGWGPHSEAFF.

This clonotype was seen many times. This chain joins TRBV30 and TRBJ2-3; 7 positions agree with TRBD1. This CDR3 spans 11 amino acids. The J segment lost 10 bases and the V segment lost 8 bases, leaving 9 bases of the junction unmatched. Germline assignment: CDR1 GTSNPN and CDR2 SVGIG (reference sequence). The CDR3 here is CAGTGADAQYF. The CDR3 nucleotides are TGTGCCGGAACAGGGGCGGATGCGCAGTATTTT.

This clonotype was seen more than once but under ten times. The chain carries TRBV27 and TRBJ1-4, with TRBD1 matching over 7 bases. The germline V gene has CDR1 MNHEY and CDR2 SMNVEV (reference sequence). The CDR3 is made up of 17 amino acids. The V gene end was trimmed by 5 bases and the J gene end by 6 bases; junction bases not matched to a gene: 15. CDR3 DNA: TGTGCCAGCAGTCCGCCGGGACAGATTGTCGGTCATGAAAAACTGTTTTTT. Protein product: CASSPPGQIVGHEKLFF. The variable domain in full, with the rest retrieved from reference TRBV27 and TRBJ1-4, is EAQVTQNPRYLITVTGKKLTVTCSQNMNHEYMSWYRQDPGLGLRQIYYSMNVEVTDKGDVPEGYKVSRKEKRNFPLILESPSPNQTSLYFCASSPPGQIVGHEKLFFGSGTQLSVL.

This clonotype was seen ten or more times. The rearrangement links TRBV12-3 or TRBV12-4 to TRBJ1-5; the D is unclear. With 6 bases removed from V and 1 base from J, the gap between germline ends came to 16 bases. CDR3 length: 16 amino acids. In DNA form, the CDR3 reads TGTGCCAGCAGCCAAGGACGAGGGCCGAGCAATCAGCCCCAGCATTTT. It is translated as CASSQGRGPSNQPQHF.

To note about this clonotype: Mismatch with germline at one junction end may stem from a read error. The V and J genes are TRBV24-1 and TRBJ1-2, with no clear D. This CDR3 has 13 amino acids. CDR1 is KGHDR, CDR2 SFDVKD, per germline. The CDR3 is CATSAPRAIGCTF. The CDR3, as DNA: TGTGCCACCAGTGCTCCGCGGGCGATCGGCTGCACCTTC.

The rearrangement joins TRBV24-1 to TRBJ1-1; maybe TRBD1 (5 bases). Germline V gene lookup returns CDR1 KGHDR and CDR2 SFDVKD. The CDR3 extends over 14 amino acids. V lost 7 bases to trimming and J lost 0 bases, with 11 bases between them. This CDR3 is CATRSGPLNTEAFF. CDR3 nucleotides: TGTGCCACCAGATCGGGACCGTTGAACACTGAAGCTTTCTTT.

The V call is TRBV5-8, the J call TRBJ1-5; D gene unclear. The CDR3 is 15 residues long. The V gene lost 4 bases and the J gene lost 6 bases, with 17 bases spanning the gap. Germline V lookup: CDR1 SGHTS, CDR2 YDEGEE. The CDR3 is CASSHLAAGSQPQHF. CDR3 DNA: TGTGCCAGCAGCCACCTGGCTGCTGGGAGTCAGCCCCAGCATTTT.

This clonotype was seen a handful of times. CDR3 DNA: TGTGCCAGCAGCGTAGTAGGGACGGGGACCGGGGAGCTGTTTTTT. Translated: CASSVVGTGTGELFF. The chain is built from TRBV9 and TRBJ2-2, with D perhaps matching TRBD1 or TRBD2 (5 bases each). Germline CDR1 and CDR2: SGDLS and YYNGEE. The ends were cut back, 0 bases at V and 5 bases at J, with 11 bases in the middle. CDR3 length equals 15 residues.

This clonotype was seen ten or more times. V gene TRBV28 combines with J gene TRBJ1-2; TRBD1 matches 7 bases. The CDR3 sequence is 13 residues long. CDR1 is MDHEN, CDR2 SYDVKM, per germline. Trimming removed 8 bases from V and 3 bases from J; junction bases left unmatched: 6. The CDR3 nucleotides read TGTGCCAGCCAAGAGGGGGCTGACTATGGCTACACCTTC. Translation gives CASQEGADYGYTF.

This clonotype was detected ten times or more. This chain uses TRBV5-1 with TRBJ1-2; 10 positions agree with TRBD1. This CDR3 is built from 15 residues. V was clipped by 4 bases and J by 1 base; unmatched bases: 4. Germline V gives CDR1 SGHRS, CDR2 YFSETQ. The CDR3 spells CASSPGTGDNYGYTF. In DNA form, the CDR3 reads TGCGCCAGCAGCCCCGGGACAGGGGATAACTATGGCTACACCTTC.

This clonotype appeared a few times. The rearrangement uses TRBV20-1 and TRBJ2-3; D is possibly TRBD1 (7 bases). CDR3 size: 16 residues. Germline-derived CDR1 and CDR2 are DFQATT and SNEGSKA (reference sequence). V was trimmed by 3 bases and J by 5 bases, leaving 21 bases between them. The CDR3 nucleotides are TGCAGTGCTAGGCATCCGGGACAGTGGAGGGGAGATACGCAGTATTTT. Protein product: CSARHPGQWRGDTQYF.

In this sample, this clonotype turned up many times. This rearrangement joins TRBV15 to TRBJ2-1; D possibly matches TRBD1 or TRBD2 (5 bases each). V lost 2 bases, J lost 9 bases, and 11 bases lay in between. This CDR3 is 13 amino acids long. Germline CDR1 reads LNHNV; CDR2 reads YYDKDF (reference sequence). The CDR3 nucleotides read TGTGCCACCAGCAGACATGGGGGAGCTGAGCAGTTCTTC. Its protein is CATSRHGGAEQFF.

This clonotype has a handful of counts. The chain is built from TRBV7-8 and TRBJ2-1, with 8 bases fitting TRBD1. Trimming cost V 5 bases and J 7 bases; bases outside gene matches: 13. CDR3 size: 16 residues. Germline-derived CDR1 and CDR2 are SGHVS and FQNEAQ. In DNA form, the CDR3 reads TGTGCCAGCAGCCCTATAGAGACAGGGGCCTTTAATGAGCAGTTCTTC. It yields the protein CASSPIETGAFNEQFF.

Written as DNA, the CDR3 is TGTGCCAGCAGTCCCGGGACTAGGTTTGGGTACAATACCTACGAGCAGTACTTC. The encoded protein is CASSPGTRFGYNTYEQYF. The chain employs TRBV28 and TRBJ2-7; 8 bases line up with TRBD2. Losses at the gene ends were 5 bases for V and 2 bases for J; bases not matched to a gene: 17. In germline, CDR1 is MDHEN, CDR2 SYDVKM. This CDR3 spans 18 amino acids.

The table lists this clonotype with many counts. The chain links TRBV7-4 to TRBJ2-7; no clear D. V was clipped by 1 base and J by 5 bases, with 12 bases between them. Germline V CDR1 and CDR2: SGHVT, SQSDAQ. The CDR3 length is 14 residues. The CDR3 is CASSLEFLLHEQYF. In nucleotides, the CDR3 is TGTGCCAGCAGCTTAGAATTTTTGCTTCACGAGCAGTACTTC.

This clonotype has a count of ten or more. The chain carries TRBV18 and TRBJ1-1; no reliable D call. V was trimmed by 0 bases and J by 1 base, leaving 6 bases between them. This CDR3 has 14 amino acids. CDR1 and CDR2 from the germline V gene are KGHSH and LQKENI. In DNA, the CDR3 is TGTGCCAGCTCACCACCAGGGAGGAACACTGAAGCTTTCTTT. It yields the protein CASSPPGRNTEAFF.

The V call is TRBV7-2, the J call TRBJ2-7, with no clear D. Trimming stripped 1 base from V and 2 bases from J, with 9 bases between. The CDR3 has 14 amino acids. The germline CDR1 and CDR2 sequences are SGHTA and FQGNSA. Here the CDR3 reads CASSLDGAAYEQYF. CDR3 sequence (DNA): TGTGCCAGCAGCTTAGATGGCGCAGCCTACGAGCAGTACTTC.

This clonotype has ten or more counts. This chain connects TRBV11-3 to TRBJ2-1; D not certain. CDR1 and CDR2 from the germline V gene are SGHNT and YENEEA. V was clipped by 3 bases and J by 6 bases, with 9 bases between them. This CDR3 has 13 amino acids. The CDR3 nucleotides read TGTGCCAGCAGCTTCGGTAGCCTCAATGAGCAGTTCTTC. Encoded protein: CASSFGSLNEQFF. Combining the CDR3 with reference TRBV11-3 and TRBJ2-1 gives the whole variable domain EAGVVQSPRYKIIEKKQPVAFWCNPISGHNTLYWYLQNLGQGPELLIRYENEEAVDDSQLPKDRFSAERLKGVDSTLKIQPAELGDSAVYLCASSFGSLNEQFFGPGTRLTVL.

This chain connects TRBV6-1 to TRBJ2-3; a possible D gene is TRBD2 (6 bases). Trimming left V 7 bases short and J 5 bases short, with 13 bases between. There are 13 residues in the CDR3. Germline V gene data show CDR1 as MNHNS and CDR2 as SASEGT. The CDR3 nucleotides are TGTGCCAGCACGGACCTCGGGAGAGATACGCAGTATTTT. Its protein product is CASTDLGRDTQYF.